A selection of T cell receptor beta chains follows, all from one sample in a study of read filtering for tumor transcriptome and immune sequencing. TCRdb recomputed calls from the reads with MiXCR, one row per CDR3 protein. Of over 50,000 distinct CDR3 sequences in the sample, around 21% are singletons; the top ten hold about 14%. The specimen sequenced was a population of CD138-negative cells sorted from bone marrow. The receptors stem from a donor at least 40 years old with multiple myeloma. CDR3s include the opening cysteine and the closing phenylalanine or tryptophan. Size tells how often a clone was seen (once, few, many) or the class of an expanded clone, and some rows leave it out.

>TRBJ2-3|few|14|TRBV7-9
CASSYKQGTDTQYF
>TRBJ2-1|.|11|TRBV29-1
CSASSPNEQFF
>TRBJ2-5|many|14|TRBV7-2
CASSYGGVIKTQYF
>TRBJ2-1|many|14|TRBV7-3
CASSPSGIGNEQFF
>TRBJ2-1|.|14|TRBV9
CGSRRLDPYNEQFF
>TRBJ2-5|many|17|TRBV20-1
CSAQNLGGERGVETQYF
>TRBJ1-5|few|16|TRBV30
CAWSVQGQGLGQPQHF
>TRBJ1-4|many|16|TRBV20-1
CSAPQGKSRTNEKLFF
>TRBJ2-2|many|15|TRBV15
CATGPGQKNTGELFF
>TRBJ2-2|many|16|TRBV28
CASSSQGASITGELFF
>TRBJ2-7|once|12|TRBV20-1
CSARGQGKEQYF
>TRBJ2-2|many|13|TRBV12-5
CASVQGITGELFF
>TRBJ2-7|many|14|TRBV5-4
CASSLDSMSYEQYF
>TRBJ1-1|many|14|TRBV28
CASSLSAGNTEAFF
>TRBJ2-1|many|14|TRBV5-8
CASSLVPAYNEQFF
>TRBJ1-5|few|17|TRBV28
CASSLFSPRGGNQPQHF
>TRBJ2-7|many|16|TRBV7-9
CASSPNTGHPPYEQYF
>TRBJ2-1|many|13|TRBV14
CASSQVDHTEKFF
>TRBJ2-7|.|13|TRBV7-9
CASSNDGPYEQYF
>TRBJ2-3|many|13|TRBV4-1
CASSVGGPSTQYF
>TRBJ1-1|many|15|TRBV12-3/TRBV12-4
CASSPPLALNTEAFF
>TRBJ2-7|few|12|TRBV20-1
CSARRDSFEQYF
>TRBJ2-1|many|13|TRBV30
CAWNQLRGNEQFF
>TRBJ1-5|.|12|TRBV20-1
CSATGGNQPQHF
>TRBJ2-3|many|14|TRBV5-1
CASRVGSRTDTQYF
>TRBJ1-5|many|14|TRBV5-8
CASSLRGRGQPQHF
>TRBJ2-3|many|11|TRBV3-1
CASSVRDTQYF
>TRBJ1-1|many|12|TRBV28
CASSFGAAEAFF
>TRBJ2-3|many|12|TRBV20-1
CSALTVTDTQYF
>TRBJ1-5|.|14|TRBV2
CASTRDTGNQPQHF
>TRBJ2-1|.|12|TRBV20-1
CSASVGYSEQFF
>TRBJ2-6|many|15|TRBV20-1
CSARLAYSGANVLTF